This TCR beta chain was obtained from a study of blood T cell repertoires in COVID-19. Some clones are missing from TCRdb's copy, which holds only in-frame ones; the method was immunoSEQ multiplex PCR. The table has approximately 440,000 clones, roughly 88% seen once. The count of this clone is one. The sample comprised peripheral blood. The sequence derives from a woman between 50 and 59 years old with COVID-19, enrolled during active disease.

This chain's CDR3 is CATRWRDYGVYEQYF. CDR3 sequence (DNA): TGTGCCACTCGATGGAGGGATTATGGAGTCTACGAGCAGTACTTC. This chain uses TRBV19 with TRBJ2-7; possibly TRBD2 for D (6 bases). Trimming removed 10 bases at V and 3 bases at J, with 22 bases between. Germline V gene lookup returns CDR1 LNHDA and CDR2 SQIVND (reference sequence). The CDR3 sequence is 15 residues long.